These T cell receptor beta chains were read from a single sample in a study of CD8 T cells in ankylosing spondylitis. A single record per CDR3 protein comes from TCRdb applying MiXCR to the 5' RACE reads. This repertoire shows 300,000 to 400,000 distinct CDR3 sequences, around 22% found once; its top ten account for 15% to 20%. The sample consisted of blood, either unsorted or a sorted T cell fraction (not recorded which). The receptors were gathered from a male donor with ankylosing spondylitis. Each CDR3 is given with its conserved first and last residue. D genes are given only for firm matches. Not all rows give a size; the values are once, few, many and, for expanded clones, a class.

size	length	V	J	D	DNA	CDR3
.	13	TRBV3-1	TRBJ2-5	TRBD2	TGTGCCAGCATGACTAGCGGCCAAGAGACCCAGTACTTC	CASMTSGQETQYF
few	14	TRBV6-1	TRBJ1-3	.	TGTGCCAGCAGTGACGGCCCTGCTAGAAACACCATATATTTT	CASSDGPARNTIYF
few	15	TRBV12-3/TRBV12-4	TRBJ1-4	.	TGTGCCAGCAGTTCCTCACGGTCAACTAATGAAAAACTGTTTTTT	CASSSSRSTNEKLFF
.	14	TRBV10-3	TRBJ1-1	.	TGTGCCATCAGGGGGGGGAGGGCGAACACTGAAGCTTTCTTT	CAIRGGRANTEAFF
.	14	TRBV6-2/TRBV6-3	TRBJ2-1	.	TGTGCCAGCAGTTACCCGAATCCCTACAATGAGCAGTTCTTC	CASSYPNPYNEQFF
.	14	TRBV2	TRBJ2-3	TRBD1	TGTGCCAGCAGGACGGACAGGGGTACAGATACGCAGTATTTT	CASRTDRGTDTQYF
.	16	TRBV7-2	TRBJ2-6	.	TGTGCCAGCAGCTTAGCACAGTCCTCTGGGGCCAACGTCCTGACTTTC	CASSLAQSSGANVLTF
.	15	TRBV12-3/TRBV12-4	TRBJ2-7	TRBD1	TGTGCCAGCAGTTTTGGTTCTCGGACAGGGACCGAGCAGTACTTC	CASSFGSRTGTEQYF
few	14	TRBV9	TRBJ2-7	.	TGTGCCAGCAGCGTAGGGGCTGGCTCCTACGAGCAGTACTTC	CASSVGAGSYEQYF
.	15	TRBV7-2	TRBJ2-1	.	TGTGCCAGCAGCTCCCAAACGGGACCCTCGGATGAGCAGTTCTTC	CASSSQTGPSDEQFF
.	16	TRBV9	TRBJ2-2	.	TGTGCCAGCAGCGCCCCCCCAGCTGAGAACACCGGGGAGCTGTTTTTT	CASSAPPAENTGELFF
.	14	TRBV2	TRBJ1-5	TRBD1	TGTGCCTCAGGGGGGGGGAGAGACAATCAGCCCCAGCATTTT	CASGGGRDNQPQHF
few	12	TRBV14	TRBJ2-7	.	TGTGCCAGCAGCCAAGCCTGGACGTTGCAGTACTTC	CASSQAWTLQYF
many	14	TRBV30	TRBJ1-5	.	TGTGCCTGGAACCGCCCAGGAGTCCAAGGGCCCCAGCATTTT	CAWNRPGVQGPQHF
.	16	TRBV19	TRBJ2-7	TRBD2	TGTGCCAGTAGTAGGGCGGGAGGGACGAGTTCCTACGAGCAGTACTTC	CASSRAGGTSSYEQYF
.	15	TRBV3-1	TRBJ1-5	.	TGTGCCAGCAGCCAATCCGGGTTTGGCAATCAGCCCCAGCATTTT	CASSQSGFGNQPQHF
few	15	TRBV5-1	TRBJ2-7	.	TGCGCCAGCAGCGTCGGTCCCGCCACATACTACGAGCAGTACTTC	CASSVGPATYYEQYF
many	15	TRBV29-1	TRBJ2-3	.	TGCAGCCTCTCGATAGGGGGGACGAACACAGATACGCAGTATTTT	CSLSIGGTNTDTQYF
many	18	TRBV12-3/TRBV12-4	TRBJ2-4	TRBD2	TGTGCCAGCAGCCCCCCTTCACGGACTAGCGGGACTTCGGACATTCAGTACTTC	CASSPPSRTSGTSDIQYF
few	15	TRBV20-1	TRBJ2-3	.	TGCAGTGCTCTCAGGGGGGGGATTAGCACAGATACGCAGTATTTT	CSALRGGISTDTQYF
few	18	TRBV12-3/TRBV12-4	TRBJ2-1	TRBD2	TGTGCCAGCAGTTTAAGGCTAGCGGGAGAAGCTAGGAGCAATGAGCAGTTCTTC	CASSLRLAGEARSNEQFF
many	15	TRBV7-2	TRBJ2-7	.	TGTGCCAGCAGCTTAACGGCCGTCTTCACTAGTGAGCAGTACTTC	CASSLTAVFTSEQYF
few	13	TRBV20-1	TRBJ2-1	.	TGCAGTGCTAGGGCTGGACTCAACAATGAGCAGTTCTTC	CSARAGLNNEQFF
few	12	TRBV20-1	TRBJ2-5	TRBD2	TGCAGCGCCCTAGCGGAGGGGGAGACCCAGTACTTC	CSALAEGETQYF
few	14	TRBV12-3/TRBV12-4	TRBJ2-2	.	TGTGCCAGCAGTTTGGGGGGCTTTGGCGGGGAGCTGTTTTTT	CASSLGGFGGELFF
few	13	TRBV5-6	TRBJ2-1	TRBD1	TGTGCCAGCAGCCTCGACAGGGGCGATGAGCAGTTCTTC	CASSLDRGDEQFF
.	16	TRBV9	TRBJ2-2	.	TGTGCCAGCAGCGTAGCCCTTACAGCGAACACCGGGGAGCTGTTTTTT	CASSVALTANTGELFF
.	16	TRBV27	TRBJ2-7	TRBD2	TGTGCCAGCAGTTCGCTAGCGGGAGGTCGGGCCTACGAGCAGTACTTC	CASSSLAGGRAYEQYF
many	13	TRBV12-3/TRBV12-4	TRBJ1-4	TRBD1	TGTGCCAGCACCCGACAGGGGAGTGAAAAACTGTTTTTT	CASTRQGSEKLFF